This T cell receptor beta chain derives from a study of T cell responses to AZD1222 COVID-19 vaccine. V was pared by 6 bases and J by 0 bases, with 9 bases between. CDR1 KGHSH and CDR2 LQKENI come from the germline V gene. CDR3 size: 14 residues. Clones were read by immunoSEQ multiplex PCR, and TCRdb kept only the in-frame ones, dropping some. The sample has about 170,000 clones, approximately 92% seen once. Whole-study results and caveats: Nearly half of the spike-specific TCRs reportedly recognize variant regions that carry no mutations. Sampled repertoires all dated from after the peak T cell response.

With respect to this clone: Its antigen is still unknown.

The sample consisted of peripheral blood, taken on day 0 of AZD1222 vaccination. The chain joins TRBV18 to TRBJ2-1, with D perhaps TRBD2 (5 bases). This TCR was recovered from an adult in good health. CDR3 region: CASSQRSSYNEQFF. The CDR3 bases are TGTGCCAGCTCCCAGCGGAGCTCCTACAATGAGCAGTTCTTC.